This T cell receptor (beta chain) was captured by sequencing in a study of blood T cell repertoires in COVID-19. Per the authors' pipeline: Reference gene primers were amplified, and this amplification served to estimate nucleated cell counts. Generated by immunoSEQ multiplex PCR, the TCRdb table keeps only in-frame clones and is missing some. V and J calls plus clone size are reproduced from that table; the DNA served to infer D and trimming. This sample has some 350,000 clones, with around 86% found just once. V was clipped by 4 bases and J by 6 bases; unmatched bases: 6. This CDR3 contains 13 residues. The germline CDR1 and CDR2 sequences are SGHRS and YFSETQ. This clone was seen only a few times.

The specimen was peripheral blood. This receptor was obtained from a woman aged 45-59 years with COVID-19, enrolled during active disease. The chain employs TRBV5-1 and TRBJ1-1, with 7 bases aligning to TRBD1. The CDR3 sequence: CASSVGGAAEAFF. The CDR3 coding sequence is TGCGCCAGCAGCGTAGGGGGCGCCGCTGAAGCTTTCTTT. The complete variable domain, with remaining parts taken from reference TRBV5-1 and TRBJ1-1, reads KAGVTQTPRYLIKTRGQQVTLSCSPISGHRSVSWYQQTPGQGLQFLFEYFSETQRNKGNFPGRFSGRQFSNSRSEMNVSTLELGDSALYLCASSVGGAAEAFFGQGTRLTVV.